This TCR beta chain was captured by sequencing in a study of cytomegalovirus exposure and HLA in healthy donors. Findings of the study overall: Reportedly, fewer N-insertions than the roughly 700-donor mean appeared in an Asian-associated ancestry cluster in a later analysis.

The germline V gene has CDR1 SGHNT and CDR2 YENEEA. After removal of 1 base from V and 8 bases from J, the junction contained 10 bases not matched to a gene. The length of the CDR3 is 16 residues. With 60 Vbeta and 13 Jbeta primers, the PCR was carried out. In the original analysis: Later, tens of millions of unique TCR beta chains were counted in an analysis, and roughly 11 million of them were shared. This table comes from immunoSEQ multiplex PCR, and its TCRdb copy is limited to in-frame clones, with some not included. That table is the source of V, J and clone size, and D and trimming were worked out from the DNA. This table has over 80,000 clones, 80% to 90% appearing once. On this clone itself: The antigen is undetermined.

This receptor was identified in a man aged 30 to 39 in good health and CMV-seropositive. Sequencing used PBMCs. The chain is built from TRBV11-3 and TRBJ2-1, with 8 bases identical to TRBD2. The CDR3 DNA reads TGTGCCAGCAGCTTAGGGCTAGCGGGCCTTCCCCATGAGCAGTTCTTC. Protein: CASSLGLAGLPHEQFF.